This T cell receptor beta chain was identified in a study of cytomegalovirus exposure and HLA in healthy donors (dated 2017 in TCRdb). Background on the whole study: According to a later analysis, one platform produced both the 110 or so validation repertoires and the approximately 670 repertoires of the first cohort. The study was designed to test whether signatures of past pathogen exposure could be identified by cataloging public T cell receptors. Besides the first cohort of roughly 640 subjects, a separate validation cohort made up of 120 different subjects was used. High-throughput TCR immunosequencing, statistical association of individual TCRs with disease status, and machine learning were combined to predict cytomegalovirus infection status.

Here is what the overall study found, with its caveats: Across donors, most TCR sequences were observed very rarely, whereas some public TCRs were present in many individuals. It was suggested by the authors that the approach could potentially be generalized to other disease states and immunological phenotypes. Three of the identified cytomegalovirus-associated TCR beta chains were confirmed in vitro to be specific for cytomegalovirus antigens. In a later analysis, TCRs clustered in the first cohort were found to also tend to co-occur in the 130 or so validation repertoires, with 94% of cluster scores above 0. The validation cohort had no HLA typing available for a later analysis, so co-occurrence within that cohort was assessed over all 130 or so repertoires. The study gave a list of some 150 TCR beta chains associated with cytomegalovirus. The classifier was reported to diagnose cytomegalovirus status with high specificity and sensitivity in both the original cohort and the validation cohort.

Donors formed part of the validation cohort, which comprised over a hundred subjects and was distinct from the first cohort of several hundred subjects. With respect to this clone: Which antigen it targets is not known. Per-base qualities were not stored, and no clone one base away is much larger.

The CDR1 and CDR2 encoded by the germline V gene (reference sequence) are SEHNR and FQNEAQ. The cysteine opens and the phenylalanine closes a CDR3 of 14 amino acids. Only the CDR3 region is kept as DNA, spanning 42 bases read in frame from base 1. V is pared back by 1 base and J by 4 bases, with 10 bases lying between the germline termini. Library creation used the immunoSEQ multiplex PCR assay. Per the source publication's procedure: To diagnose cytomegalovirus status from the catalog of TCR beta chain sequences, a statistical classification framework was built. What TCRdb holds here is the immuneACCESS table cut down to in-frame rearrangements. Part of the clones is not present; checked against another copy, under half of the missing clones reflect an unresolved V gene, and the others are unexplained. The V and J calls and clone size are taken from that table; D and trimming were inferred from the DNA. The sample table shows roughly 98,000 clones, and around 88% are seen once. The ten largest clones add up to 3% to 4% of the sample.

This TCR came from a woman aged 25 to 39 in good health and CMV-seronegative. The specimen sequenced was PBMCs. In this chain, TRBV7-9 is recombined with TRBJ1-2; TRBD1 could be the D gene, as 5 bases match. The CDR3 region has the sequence CASSLETAIYGYTF. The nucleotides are TGTGCCAGCAGCTTAGAGACAGCAATCTATGGCTACACCTTC. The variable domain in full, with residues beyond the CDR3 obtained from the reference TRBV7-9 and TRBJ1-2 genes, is DTGVSQNPRHKITKRGQNVTFRCDPISEHNRLYWYRQTLGQGPEFLTYFQNEAQLEKSRLLSDRFSAERPKGSFSTLEIQRTEQGDSAMYLCASSLETAIYGYTFGSGTRLTVV.